Listed below are T cell receptor beta chains from one sample, sequenced in a study of T cells expressing NK-cell markers. TCRdb re-analyzed the 5' RACE reads; it lists each CDR3 protein once, without DNA. This table lists 250,000 to 300,000 distinct CDR3 sequences. The sequencing sample was made of blood T cells: a sorted CD56 or NKG2C T cell subset, CD4+ or CD8+ T cells, or bulk PBMC T cells (not recorded which). Receptor source: a woman between 18 and 69 years old in good health. Both conserved end residues are part of each CDR3.

v_gene: TRBV7-2
j_gene: TRBJ1-1
CDR3aa: CASSFAGGAGTEAFF

v_gene: TRBV12-3/TRBV12-4
j_gene: TRBJ1-1
CDR3aa: CASSHPNTEAFF

v_gene: TRBV7-6
j_gene: TRBJ1-1
CDR3aa: CASSREWAVGFDTEAFF

v_gene: TRBV6-5
j_gene: TRBJ1-6
CDR3aa: CASSYSILGEDNSPLHF

v_gene: TRBV3-1
j_gene: TRBJ1-2
CDR3aa: CASSQVLKSSTGGYTF

v_gene: TRBV6-5
j_gene: TRBJ2-3
CDR3aa: CASSYSRQGPDTQYF

v_gene: TRBV6-1
j_gene: TRBJ1-5
CDR3aa: CASRLPPGRGRDQPQHF

v_gene: TRBV24-1
j_gene: TRBJ2-7
CDR3aa: CATSGRTGGAEQYF

v_gene: TRBV20-1
j_gene: TRBJ1-5
CDR3aa: CSARGDRGLQPQHF

v_gene: TRBV12-3/TRBV12-4
j_gene: TRBJ1-1
CDR3aa: CASSLRSSGNTEAFF

v_gene: TRBV20-1
j_gene: TRBJ1-2
CDR3aa: CSAHRGHGYTF

v_gene: TRBV7-9
j_gene: TRBJ2-3
CDR3aa: CASSPNPTVRTDTQYF

v_gene: TRBV4-1
j_gene: TRBJ2-1
CDR3aa: CASSQGTPRDQSYNEQFF

v_gene: TRBV12-3/TRBV12-4
j_gene: TRBJ2-1
CDR3aa: CASRPLAPTYNEQFF

v_gene: TRBV28
j_gene: TRBJ2-7
CDR3aa: CASSLGRQQYF

v_gene: TRBV19
j_gene: TRBJ2-3
CDR3aa: CASDPGLHSDTQYF

v_gene: TRBV7-2
j_gene: TRBJ2-4
CDR3aa: CASSTQTGDIQYF

v_gene: TRBV12-3/TRBV12-4
j_gene: TRBJ2-5
CDR3aa: CASTPQPRLRGTQYF

v_gene: TRBV6-5
j_gene: TRBJ2-7
CDR3aa: CASSSSAGASYEQYF

v_gene: TRBV15
j_gene: TRBJ2-2
CDR3aa: CATSRGSSGTNTGELFF

v_gene: TRBV5-1
j_gene: TRBJ1-2
CDR3aa: CATTLSGDNYGYTF

v_gene: TRBV5-1
j_gene: TRBJ1-1
CDR3aa: CASTLLDVRGNTEAFF

v_gene: TRBV3-1
j_gene: TRBJ1-2
CDR3aa: CASKQKGYGYTF

v_gene: TRBV4-3
j_gene: TRBJ2-1
CDR3aa: CASSQGALGGSSYNEQFF

v_gene: TRBV7-8
j_gene: TRBJ2-1
CDR3aa: CASSLRGRGAYNEQFF

v_gene: TRBV28
j_gene: TRBJ2-2
CDR3aa: CASSSLYTGELFF

v_gene: TRBV7-2
j_gene: TRBJ2-5
CDR3aa: CASSLGRGLAGAQYF

v_gene: TRBV10-1
j_gene: TRBJ1-2
CDR3aa: CASSEHGNYGYTF

v_gene: TRBV6-1
j_gene: TRBJ2-1
CDR3aa: CASRITGNRGNYNEQFF

v_gene: TRBV12-3/TRBV12-4
j_gene: TRBJ1-5
CDR3aa: CASSTSRGGNQPQHF

v_gene: TRBV20-1
j_gene: TRBJ1-1
CDR3aa: CSATEMNTEAFF

v_gene: TRBV20-1
j_gene: TRBJ2-1
CDR3aa: CSASPPASGNEQFF

v_gene: TRBV4-1
j_gene: TRBJ1-2
CDR3aa: CASSQGTVNYGYTF

v_gene: TRBV12-3/TRBV12-4
j_gene: TRBJ2-4
CDR3aa: CASSLTGAGTNIQYF

v_gene: TRBV29-1
j_gene: TRBJ1-2
CDR3aa: CSVAGSGGASYTF

v_gene: TRBV20-1
j_gene: TRBJ1-2
CDR3aa: CSARVKQTKGPNYGYTF

v_gene: TRBV18
j_gene: TRBJ2-7
CDR3aa: CASSHSGRSYEQYF

v_gene: TRBV7-2
j_gene: TRBJ2-5
CDR3aa: CASSLGQGWETQYF

v_gene: TRBV29-1
j_gene: TRBJ2-1
CDR3aa: CSANRVLGNEQFF

v_gene: TRBV30
j_gene: TRBJ2-1
CDR3aa: CAWSGTSGAEQFF

v_gene: TRBV18
j_gene: TRBJ2-7
CDR3aa: CASSPRGSGSPYEQYF

v_gene: TRBV12-3/TRBV12-4
j_gene: TRBJ2-5
CDR3aa: CASTLELYQETQYF

v_gene: TRBV3-1
j_gene: TRBJ1-6
CDR3aa: CASSPVSFPHSPLHF

v_gene: TRBV5-4
j_gene: TRBJ2-3
CDR3aa: CASSLGGTPAQYF

v_gene: TRBV12-3/TRBV12-4
j_gene: TRBJ2-4
CDR3aa: CASKMGNIQYF

v_gene: TRBV7-6
j_gene: TRBJ1-2
CDR3aa: CASSLGGQVLNF

v_gene: TRBV7-9
j_gene: TRBJ1-1
CDR3aa: CASSPQSPTEAFF

v_gene: TRBV20-1
j_gene: TRBJ2-1
CDR3aa: CSARVGARVYNEQFF

v_gene: TRBV27
j_gene: TRBJ2-3
CDR3aa: CASSFWDTDTQYF

v_gene: TRBV5-1
j_gene: TRBJ2-5
CDR3aa: CASSLTAQETQYF

v_gene: TRBV20-1
j_gene: TRBJ2-2
CDR3aa: CSMQGRNTGELFF

v_gene: TRBV7-9
j_gene: TRBJ1-4
CDR3aa: CASSLGGWGKNEKLFF

v_gene: TRBV20-1
j_gene: TRBJ1-1
CDR3aa: CSARARGRTEAFF

v_gene: TRBV15
j_gene: TRBJ2-4
CDR3aa: CATSRGPGGSKNIQYF

v_gene: TRBV7-6
j_gene: TRBJ2-1
CDR3aa: CASSLRTTHSNEQFF

v_gene: TRBV7-2
j_gene: TRBJ2-1
CDR3aa: CASSFGGGVKNEQFF

v_gene: TRBV12-3/TRBV12-4
j_gene: TRBJ1-1
CDR3aa: CASSGHLGGLNTEAFF